These T cell receptor beta chains were read from a single sample in a study of blood T cell repertoires in COVID-19. Generated by immunoSEQ multiplex PCR, the TCRdb table keeps only in-frame clones and is missing some. The sample contains 200,000 or so clones, approximately 87% of which appear only once. Sequencing was performed on peripheral blood. Receptors originate from a woman aged 45-60 years with acute or convalescent COVID-19. Both conserved end residues are trimmed from each CDR3. Fields, in order: V gene, J gene, CDR3 length, CDR3 protein.

TRBV27	TRBJ1-5	11	ASSLEGTQPQH
TRBV7-2	TRBJ2-3	17	ASSLGSLDAGGATDTQY
TRBV7-9	TRBJ2-6	14	ASSYSGASGANVLT
TRBV7-2	TRBJ2-7	13	ASSLALSRSYEQY
TRBV18	TRBJ1-2	15	ASSPLGTGVSNYGYT
TRBV11-3	TRBJ2-5	13	ASSPGTGREETQY
TRBV7-9	TRBJ2-2	14	ASSLGTSGPTGELF
TRBV3-1/TRBV3-2	TRBJ2-7	14	ASSQDLTSGGREQY
TRBV3-1/TRBV3-2	TRBJ1-1	12	ASSLWDSATEAF
TRBV6-5	TRBJ1-3	13	ASREGQSSGNTIY
TRBV5-1	TRBJ1-4	12	ASSLGLSNEKLF
TRBV25-1	TRBJ1-4	14	ASSELGAPTNEKLF
TRBV11-2	TRBJ2-5	13	ASSYGTSGQETQY
TRBV7-9	TRBJ1-1	13	ASTSTRGGWAEAF
TRBV25-1	TRBJ2-5	15	ASTPRASGRAVETQY
TRBV5-1	TRBJ2-7	12	ASSLGGQEYEQY
TRBV30	TRBJ2-1	11	AWSAGIDNEQF
TRBV9	TRBJ2-1	12	ASSRLGLAGEQF